The rows below give T cell receptor beta chains drawn from one sample of a study of blood T cells in healthy people across ages. TCRdb recomputed calls from the 5' RACE reads with MiXCR, one row per CDR3 protein. The profile covers about 670,000 distinct CDR3 sequences, with roughly half appearing a single time and roughly 13% taken by the ten largest. Sequenced input: blood. These receptors were taken from an elderly woman in good health. Both conserved end residues are part of each CDR3. D genes are given only for firm matches. The listing skips clone size in some rows; elsewhere it reads once, few, many or a size class.

V gene,CDR3 length,J gene,D gene,clone size,CDR3 DNA,CDR3 protein
TRBV28,15,TRBJ2-3,TRBD1,NA,TGTGCCAGCAGTTCCCCGGGACAGTCCCCAGATACGCAGTATTTT,CASSSPGQSPDTQYF
TRBV2,12,TRBJ2-7,TRBD2,few,TGTGCCAGCAGTCGGGACTACTTCGAGCAGTACTTC,CASSRDYFEQYF
TRBV2,15,TRBJ2-7,NA,many,TGTGCCAGCACCGCTGGACAGCTCGATTCCGGCGAGCAGTACTTC,CASTAGQLDSGEQYF
TRBV20-1,15,TRBJ2-1,TRBD1,NA,TGCAGTGCTAGCCGGGACAGGGGATCGAGAAAGACCCAGTTCTTC,CSASRDRGSRKTQFF
TRBV5-1,19,TRBJ2-2,NA,NA,TGCGCCAGCAGCTTCGCCGCATTCCTACGGACAGTTAACACCGGGGAGCTGTTTTTT,CASSFAAFLRTVNTGELFF
TRBV7-3,15,TRBJ2-3,TRBD2,NA,TGTGCCAGCAGCTGGGCGGGGGGGAAGATAGATACGCAGTATTTT,CASSWAGGKIDTQYF
TRBV3-1,13,TRBJ1-2,NA,NA,TGTGCCAGCAGCCTCAGGGCATTTCCTGACTACACCTTC,CASSLRAFPDYTF
TRBV4-3,15,TRBJ2-5,NA,NA,TGCGCCAGCAGCCTTAGGCCCGGCAGTCAAGAGACCCAGTACTTC,CASSLRPGSQETQYF
TRBV3-1,16,TRBJ2-1,TRBD2,many,TGTGCCAGCAGCCAAGATAGGACTAGTTTGTACAATGAGCAGTTCTTC,CASSQDRTSLYNEQFF
TRBV2,12,TRBJ1-1,NA,NA,TGTGCCAGCAGTGCAGGTCCCACTGAAGCTTTCTTT,CASSAGPTEAFF
TRBV20-1,15,TRBJ1-5,TRBD1,few,TGCAGTGCTAGGGCCCGGGACAGATTCAATCAGCCCCAGCATTTT,CSARARDRFNQPQHF
TRBV5-1,16,TRBJ2-6,NA,NA,TGCGCCAGCAGCCCTGGGACTTCCTCTGGGGCCAACGTCCTGACTTTC,CASSPGTSSGANVLTF
TRBV7-9,10,TRBJ1-1,NA,NA,TGTGCCAGCAGGTCCACTGAAGCTTTCTTT,CASRSTEAFF
TRBV12-3/TRBV12-4,15,TRBJ2-3,NA,NA,TGTGCCAGCAGATATACTAGCTCTGGCACAGATACGCAGTATTTT,CASRYTSSGTDTQYF
TRBV29-1,19,TRBJ2-7,NA,many,TGCAGCGTCCTCAACCGGGACAGAGTCGGAGGAGGGAGCTCCTACGAGCAGTACTTC,CSVLNRDRVGGGSSYEQYF
TRBV28,17,TRBJ2-1,TRBD2,many,TGTGCCAGCAGTCCACTGACTAGCGGGAGCTCCTACAATGAGCAGTTCTTC,CASSPLTSGSSYNEQFF
TRBV24-1,16,TRBJ2-5,TRBD1,many,TGTGCCACCAGTGACCTGGGACAGGGACGACAAGAGACCCAGTACTTC,CATSDLGQGRQETQYF
TRBV10-3,13,TRBJ2-5,TRBD1,NA,TGTGCCATCAGTGAACAGGGGGAAGAGACCCAGTACTTC,CAISEQGEETQYF
TRBV6-5,13,TRBJ1-6,NA,many,TGTGCCAGCAGAGCGCCCGGGCATTCACCCCTCCACTTT,CASRAPGHSPLHF
TRBV7-9,14,TRBJ2-3,NA,NA,TGTGTCAACAGCTTGCATCGGGATGGAGATACGCAGTATTTT,CVNSLHRDGDTQYF
TRBV20-1,14,TRBJ2-1,TRBD2,NA,TGCAGTGTCCAGACTAGCGGAGCCTACAATGAGCAGTTCTTC,CSVQTSGAYNEQFF
TRBV20-1,14,TRBJ2-2,TRBD1,NA,TGCAGTGCTAGAGCTACAGGGGCGCGAGGGGAGCTGTTTTTT,CSARATGARGELFF
TRBV7-9,13,TRBJ1-6,NA,NA,TGTGCCAGCAGCTTCCGGGAGCGACCACCCCTCCACTTT,CASSFRERPPLHF
TRBV9,13,TRBJ1-1,NA,NA,TGTGCCAGCAGCGTCCGAGCTGGGAGTGAAGCTTTCTTT,CASSVRAGSEAFF
TRBV20-1,16,TRBJ2-4,NA,NA,TGCAGTGCTATACCCAGACAGCAACTAGCCAAAAACATTCAGTACTTC,CSAIPRQQLAKNIQYF
TRBV6-6,16,TRBJ2-1,TRBD2,NA,TGTGCCAGCAGACACGGCGGGACTAGCGGGAGCAATGAGCAGTTCTTC,CASRHGGTSGSNEQFF
TRBV6-4,13,TRBJ2-3,NA,NA,TGTGCCAGCAGTGACAGGGTCACAGATACGCAGTATTTT,CASSDRVTDTQYF
TRBV20-1,12,TRBJ2-7,NA,NA,TGCAGTGCTAGGGGGGCAGGAAATGAGCAGTACTTC,CSARGAGNEQYF
TRBV24-1,16,TRBJ2-5,NA,NA,TGTGCCACCAGTGATTTTAAACAGAGGGCGTGGGAGACCCAGTACTTC,CATSDFKQRAWETQYF
TRBV6-1,14,TRBJ2-7,TRBD2,NA,TGTGCCAGCAGCGCGGTTGCGGGAGGTGAAGAGCAGTACTTC,CASSAVAGGEEQYF
TRBV3-1,13,TRBJ2-7,NA,many,TGTGCCAGCAGCCAATCTGGCACCCGCGAGCAGTACTTC,CASSQSGTREQYF
TRBV6-1,17,TRBJ1-5,TRBD1,NA,TGTGCCAGCAAAAGAGGGGGTGGACAGGTTGGCAATCAGCCCCAGCATTTT,CASKRGGGQVGNQPQHF
TRBV9,16,TRBJ2-5,NA,many,TGTGCCAGCAGCTTTACATATAGCGAGACGGCGGAGACCCAGTACTTC,CASSFTYSETAETQYF
TRBV5-1,14,TRBJ2-3,NA,many,TGCGCCAGCAGCGGGGGGACTTCTCACGATACGCAGTATTTT,CASSGGTSHDTQYF
TRBV27,14,TRBJ2-5,TRBD1,many,TGTGCCAGCAGTTTAGGGACAGGCGGGGAGACCCAGTACTTC,CASSLGTGGETQYF
TRBV9,13,TRBJ2-3,TRBD2,many,TGTGCCAGCAGCGTAGGCGGGGGAGATACGCAGTATTTT,CASSVGGGDTQYF
TRBV20-1,15,TRBJ1-2,NA,NA,TGCAGTGCTAGAGATGTTAGACAGGACAACTATGGCTACACCTTC,CSARDVRQDNYGYTF
TRBV7-6,16,TRBJ2-7,TRBD2,NA,TGTGCCAGCAGCTTAGAGGGACTAGACAGCTCCTACGAGCAGTACTTC,CASSLEGLDSSYEQYF
TRBV12-3/TRBV12-4,12,TRBJ2-2,NA,NA,TGTGCCAGCAGCAATCGGGTGGGGGAGCTGTTTTTT,CASSNRVGELFF
TRBV6-5,12,TRBJ2-4,TRBD2,NA,TGCGCCAGCAGTAGTGGACTAGGCATTCAGTACTTC,CASSSGLGIQYF
TRBV11-1,17,TRBJ2-1,TRBD1,few,TGTGCCAGCAGCTCAAGAAGGACAGGGGGTAAATACAATGAGCAGTTCTTC,CASSSRRTGGKYNEQFF
TRBV29-1,12,TRBJ1-2,NA,once,TGCAGCGTTGAACGAGGGGCCTATGGCTACACCTTC,CSVERGAYGYTF
TRBV6-4,13,TRBJ2-1,TRBD1,NA,TGTGCCAGCAGTGAAGGGACAGAAAAAGAGCAGTTCTTC,CASSEGTEKEQFF